Listed here are 32 T cell receptor beta chains from one sample, sequenced in a study of blood T cell repertoires in COVID-19. Profiling relied on immunoSEQ multiplex PCR, and the TCRdb table lists in-frame clones only, not all of them. Of under 200,000 clones in the sample, over 70% were seen once. The material sequenced was PBMCs or T cells enriched from blood (not recorded which). These receptors were collected from a woman between 50 and 59 years old in a cohort exposed to, infected with or recovered from COVID-19 (not recorded which).

CDR3 sequence (DNA): TGTGCCAGCGGGGGGGCCCAGCCATACAATGAGCAGTTCTTC. It specifies CASGGAQPYNEQFF. J is TRBJ2-1 and V is TRBV5-6; tentative D call: TRBD2 (7 bases). CDR1 is SGHDT and CDR2 is YYEEEE in the germline V gene. The CDR3 consists of 14 residues. V gave up 7 bases and J gave up 4 bases, with 15 bases separating them.

The CDR3 DNA sequence: TGTGCCAGCAGCGACTACACAGGGGGCTCCTATTGGGGTTTTGGCTACACCTTC. Protein: CASSDYTGGSYWGFGYTF. The chain combines TRBV7-6 with TRBJ1-2; 9 nucleotides line up with TRBD1. The CDR3 totals 18 residues. Germline loops: CDR1 SGHVS, CDR2 FNYEAQ. The trim removed 5 bases at V and 7 bases at J, leaving 20 bases unmatched.

CDR3 bases: TGTGCCAGCAGCCAAGGAGGGGGACAAGTGAATGAGCAGTTCTTC. Amino acid sequence: CASSQGGGQVNEQFF. This chain links TRBV3-1 (or the pseudogene TRBV3-2) with TRBJ2-1; TRBD1 might be the D (6 bases). CDR3 size: 15 residues. V lost 1 base and J 7 bases, leaving 14 bases between the germline ends. From germline, CDR1 is LGHDT and CDR2 YNNKEL (reference sequence).

The rearrangement links TRBV2 to TRBJ2-5, with TRBD1 as a possible D gene (5 bases). V was trimmed by 6 bases and J by 2 bases, leaving 13 bases between them. The length of the CDR3 is 14 residues. The germline V gene has CDR1 SNHLY and CDR2 FYNNEI. The DNA of the CDR3 is TGTGCCAGCAGGGGCCAGGGAAATCAAGAGACCCAGTACTTC. Translated, it gives CASRGQGNQETQYF.

The rearrangement links TRBV5-1 to TRBJ2-1; 11 nucleotides line up with TRBD2. V lost 0 bases and J lost 10; bases outside the gene matches: 6. CDR1 is SGHRS and CDR2 is YFSETQ in the germline V gene. This CDR3 region has 15 residues. The CDR3 DNA follows: TGCGCCAGCAGCTTGGCCATTAGCGGGGGGGCCGAGCAGTTCTTC. Its protein product is CASSLAISGGAEQFF. Together with reference TRBV5-1 and TRBJ2-1, the CDR3 gives the full variable domain: KAGVTQTPRYLIKTRGQQVTLSCSPISGHRSVSWYQQTPGQGLQFLFEYFSETQRNKGNFPGRFSGRQFSNSRSEMNVSTLELGDSALYLCASSLAISGGAEQFFGPGTRLTVL.

This clone was observed a few times. CDR3 nucleotide sequence: TGTGCCAGCAGGGGGACTAGCGGGAGTTCTAGTTACGAAGCAGATACGCAGTATTTT. Its translation: CASRGTSGSSSYEADTQYF. The chain uses TRBV28 and TRBJ2-3; TRBD2 agrees at 14 bases. Trimming removed 6 bases from V and 4 bases from J; junction bases left unmatched: 15. Germline V gene lookup returns CDR1 MDHEN and CDR2 SYDVKM. This CDR3 has 19 amino acids.

The chain couples TRBV5-4 to TRBJ2-5; 8 bases agree with TRBD2. The CDR3 extends over 14 amino acids. J lost 4 bases, V lost 5 bases, and 7 bases had no gene match. CDR1 and CDR2 from the germline V gene are SGHNT and YYREEE (reference sequence). The CDR3 sequence: CASRRGESGETQYF. The CDR3 DNA reads as TGTGCCAGCAGGCGGGGGGAGTCTGGAGAGACCCAGTACTTC.

V is TRBV11-2 and J is TRBJ1-1, with 9 bases identical to TRBD1. CDR3 length equals 16 residues. V lost 5 bases to trimming and J lost 7 bases; unmatched junction nucleotides: 14. Per the germline V gene, CDR1 is SGHAT and CDR2 is FQNNGV. CDR3 loop: CASSAFDRGSGSEAFF. CDR3 coding DNA: TGTGCCAGCAGCGCGTTCGACAGGGGGTCCGGAAGTGAAGCTTTCTTT.

This clone was counted a single time. V usage is TRBV4-1 and J usage is TRBJ2-3, with D perhaps TRBD1 (7 bases). There are 17 residues in the CDR3. V was shortened by 1 base and J by 2 bases, with 16 bases between the two germline ends. Germline lookup yields CDR1 MGHRA and CDR2 YSYEKL. CDR3 sequence: CASSQVGGGQDTDTQYF. In DNA form, the CDR3 reads TGCGCCAGCAGCCAAGTAGGGGGAGGACAGGACACAGATACGCAGTATTTT.

The chain recombines TRBV6-1 with TRBJ1-2; D gene uncertain. The germline V gene has CDR1 MNHNS and CDR2 SASEGT. Trimming pared 2 bases from V and 0 bases from J, leaving 7 bases between. The CDR3 loop spans 14 amino acids. The CDR3 nucleotides read TGTGCCAGCAGTGAACTGGCAGCTAACTATGGCTACACCTTC. Residues: CASSELAANYGYTF.

This chain joins TRBV11-2 and TRBJ1-5; possibly TRBD1 for D (6 bases). V was shortened by 1 base and J by 0 bases, with 7 bases between the two germline ends. This CDR3 is built from 15 residues. Germline V CDR1 and CDR2: SGHAT, FQNNGV. The CDR3 sequence: CASSLGTVSNQPQHF. The CDR3 bases are TGTGCCAGCAGCTTAGGGACAGTTAGCAATCAGCCCCAGCATTTT.

This clone was found a few times. This rearrangement joins TRBV9 to TRBJ2-1; 13 bases fit TRBD2. Germline-derived CDR1 and CDR2 are SGDLS and YYNGEE. V dropped 0 bases and J dropped 7; count of bases not matched to a gene: 1. The CDR3 contains 15 residues. For the CDR3, the DNA is TGTGCCAGCAGCGTAGGACTAGCGGGAGGAAATGAGCAGTTCTTC. Protein sequence: CASSVGLAGGNEQFF.

This clone came up a few times. The chain is built from TRBV6-4 and TRBJ2-3, with 8 bases lining up with TRBD2. J gave up 4 bases and V 4 bases, and 4 bases lay outside the gene matches. Germline V lookup: CDR1 MRHNA, CDR2 SNTAGT. This CDR3 region has 14 residues. CDR3 region: CASSAGGYADTQYF. CDR3 sequence (DNA): TGTGCCAGCAGTGCGGGGGGGTATGCAGATACGCAGTATTTT.

J is TRBJ2-7 and V is TRBV7-9; 8 bases align to TRBD2. The CDR3 is 14 residues long. With 5 bases clipped from V and 3 bases from J, the junction kept 6 bases outside the gene matches. Germline CDR1 reads SEHNR; CDR2 reads FQNEAQ (reference sequence). CDR3 sequence: CASSHQTSDYEQYF. The CDR3, as DNA: TGTGCCAGCAGCCACCAGACTAGCGACTACGAGCAGTACTTC.

J is TRBJ2-2 and V is TRBV25-1; weak D call: TRBD1 (5 bases). Germline-derived CDR1 and CDR2 are MGHDK and SYGVNS. V lost 2 bases, J lost 7 bases, and 11 bases lay in between. CDR3 size: 14 residues. CDR3 region: CASSEQGYGGELFF. CDR3 nucleotide sequence: TGTGCCAGCAGTGAACAGGGTTACGGCGGGGAGCTGTTTTTT.

This chain joins TRBV11-3 and TRBJ2-5; 8 bases align to TRBD1. V was clipped by 5 bases and J by 4 bases; unmatched bases: 6. CDR1 is SGHNT, CDR2 YENEEA, per germline. The CDR3 covers 14 residues. The chain's CDR3 is CASSPGQGPETQYF. In DNA form, the CDR3 reads TGTGCCAGCAGCCCCGGACAGGGCCCAGAGACCCAGTACTTC.

V is TRBV6-5 and J is TRBJ1-1; D remains ambiguous. Trimming removed 6 bases from V and 6 bases from J, with 14 bases in between. The germline V gene encodes CDR1 MNHEY and CDR2 SVGAGI. This CDR3 spans 13 amino acids. The chain's CDR3 is CASSLHGRAEAFF. CDR3 DNA sequence: TGTGCCAGCAGCCTTCACGGTCGGGCTGAAGCTTTCTTT.

V is TRBV28 and J is TRBJ2-7, with D possibly being TRBD1 (6 bases). V shed 0 bases and J shed 4 bases, with 10 bases lying between them. The germline gives CDR1 MDHEN, CDR2 SYDVKM. The CDR3 consists of 14 residues. The CDR3 sequence is CASSLWGARYEQYF. The CDR3 DNA reads as TGTGCCAGCAGTTTATGGGGGGCGAGATACGAGCAGTACTTC.

This rearrangement joins TRBV29-1 to TRBJ2-3; no reliable D call. This CDR3 contains 12 residues. With 0 bases removed from V and 3 bases from J, the gap between germline ends came to 4 bases. Germline values: CDR1 SQVTM, CDR2 ANQGSEA. CDR3 region: CSVEERTDTQYF. CDR3 sequence (DNA): TGCAGCGTTGAAGAGCGAACAGATACGCAGTATTTT.

This chain joins TRBV25-1 and TRBJ1-2; D not resolved. This CDR3 is built from 13 residues. The ends were cut back, 5 bases at V and 4 bases at J, with 11 bases in the middle. The germline V gene encodes CDR1 MGHDK and CDR2 SYGVNS. CDR3 bases: TGTGCCAGCAGTCCCCAAGGGAGCTATGGCTACACCTTC. Its protein product is CASSPQGSYGYTF.

This clone was seen once. The rearrangement links TRBV6-5 to TRBJ2-7; 7 bases map to TRBD1. Per germline, CDR1 MNHEY and CDR2 SVGAGI. This CDR3 is built from 16 residues. V was pared by 0 bases and J by 4 bases, with 9 bases of the junction left unmatched. As DNA, the CDR3 is TGTGCCAGCAGTTACTCTCCGGACAGGTTGGGATACGAGCAGTACTTC. Protein product: CASSYSPDRLGYEQYF.

CDR3 sequence reads: CASGPLSNEKLFF. The CDR3 DNA is TGTGCCAGCGGGCCCCTTTCTAATGAAAAACTGTTTTTT. The chain employs TRBV6-5 and TRBJ1-4; D call uncertain. This CDR3 has 13 amino acids. Between the trimmed V and J ends, which lost 8 bases and 3 bases, there was a span of 10 bases. CDR1 is MNHEY and CDR2 is SVGAGI in the germline V gene.

CDR3 residues: CAISGQTYNEQFF. CDR3 DNA sequence: TGTGCCATCAGCGGACAGACTTACAATGAGCAGTTCTTC. This rearrangement joins TRBV10-3 to TRBJ2-1; weak D call: TRBD1 (6 bases). V was clipped by 6 bases and J by 4 bases, with 10 bases between them. In germline, CDR1 is ENHRY, CDR2 SYGVKD. This CDR3 is 13 amino acids long.

This chain links TRBV9 with TRBJ1-1; 8 nucleotides agree with TRBD1. The CDR3 length is 16 residues. The ends lost 0 bases at V and 5 bases at J; junction bases unmatched: 9. Germline-derived CDR1 and CDR2 are SGDLS and YYNGEE. The CDR3 region is CASSVGVTGGRTEAFF. The DNA for the CDR3 is TGTGCCAGCAGCGTAGGGGTAACAGGGGGTCGGACTGAAGCTTTCTTT.

The rearrangement uses TRBV4-1 and TRBJ1-2; no definite D call. Germline values: CDR1 MGHRA, CDR2 YSYEKL. Trimming pared 1 base from V and 5 bases from J, leaving 5 bases between. The CDR3 covers 12 residues. DNA for the CDR3: TGCGCCAGCAGCCAAGGCGTTTATGGCTACACCTTC. Its translation is CASSQGVYGYTF.

The V gene is TRBV15, the J gene TRBJ1-6; 8 bases map to TRBD1. Per germline, CDR1 LNHNV and CDR2 YYDKDF (reference sequence). Trimming at V came to 3 bases and at J to 7 bases, leaving 11 bases not matched to a gene. This CDR3 is 17 amino acids long. The CDR3, as DNA: TGTGCCACCAGCAGGGGCCGGGACAGGCCGAGGAATTCACCCCTCCACTTT. Protein product: CATSRGRDRPRNSPLHF.

The V and J genes are TRBV2 and TRBJ2-2, with 8 bases lining up with TRBD2. The CDR3 has 15 residues. CDR1 and CDR2 (germline): SNHLY, FYNNEI. Germline trimming cut 0 bases from V and 5 bases from J; bases unmatched to any gene: 2. CDR3 in DNA: TGTGCCAGCAGTGAAGCTAGCGGGACTACCGGGGAGCTGTTTTTT. This encodes CASSEASGTTGELFF. The variable domain in full, completed from reference TRBV2 and TRBJ2-2, reads EPEVTQTPSHQVTQMGQEVILRCVPISNHLYFYWYRQILGQKVEFLVSFYNNEISEKSEIFDDQFSVERPDGSNFTLKIRSTKLEDSAMYFCASSEASGTTGELFFGEGSRLTVL.

The V call is TRBV12-3 or TRBV12-4, the J call TRBJ2-7; 7 bases fit TRBD1. V lost 6 bases and J lost 3; bases outside the gene matches: 5. This CDR3 is built from 13 residues. This chain's CDR3 is CASSPGTVYEQYF. The CDR3 DNA sequence: TGTGCCAGCAGCCCCGGGACAGTCTACGAGCAGTACTTC.

V and J are TRBV5-1 and TRBJ2-3, with D possibly matching TRBD1 (5 bases). This CDR3 comprises 14 residues. Germline V lookup: CDR1 SGHRS, CDR2 YFSETQ. Trimming cost V 3 bases and J 0 bases, with 8 bases left between them. The CDR3 sequence is CASSWQGSTDTQYF. The CDR3, as DNA: TGCGCCAGCAGCTGGCAGGGAAGCACAGATACGCAGTATTTT.

The rearrangement uses TRBV12-5 and TRBJ1-1; D is perhaps TRBD1 (5 bases). Trimming took off 0 bases at V and 0 bases at J, with 11 bases between the two ends. The CDR3 contains 16 residues. Looked up from germline, CDR1 is LGHNT and CDR2 is FRNRAP. The CDR3 protein is CASGLVEYRMNTEAFF. CDR3 nucleotides: TGTGCTAGTGGTTTGGTAGAATACAGGATGAACACTGAAGCTTTCTTT.

This clone has only one observation. The chain has TRBV7-6 and TRBJ2-3; 14 bases are shared with TRBD2. Per germline, CDR1 SGHVS and CDR2 FNYEAQ. The V gene end was trimmed by 5 bases and the J gene end by 7 bases; junction bases not matched to a gene: 5. The CDR3 has 15 residues. The CDR3 region is CASSIGLAGGNTQYF. CDR3 in DNA: TGTGCCAGCAGCATCGGACTAGCGGGGGGTAATACGCAGTATTTT. Full variable domain (remainder filled in from reference TRBV7-6 and TRBJ2-3): GAGVSQSPRYKVTKRGQDVALRCDPISGHVSLYWYRQALGQGPEFLTYFNYEAQQDKSGLPNDRFSAERPEGSISTLTIQRTEQRDSAMYRCASSIGLAGGNTQYFGPGTRLTVL.

V and J are TRBV7-8 and TRBJ1-3; no definite D call. V lost 1 base and J lost 0, with 10 bases in between. Looked up from germline, CDR1 is SGHVS and CDR2 is FQNEAQ. This CDR3 region has 16 residues. This CDR3 is CASSLGERNSGNTIYF. For the CDR3, the DNA is TGTGCCAGCAGCTTAGGGGAGAGAAACTCTGGAAACACCATATATTTT. The whole variable domain, filled in from reference TRBV7-8 and TRBJ1-3, reads GAGVSQSPRYKVAKRGQDVALRCDPISGHVSLFWYQQALGQGPEFLTYFQNEAQLDKSGLPSDRFFAERPEGSVSTLKIQRTQQEDSAVYLCASSLGERNSGNTIYFGEGSWLTVV.